This T cell receptor beta chain was captured by sequencing in a study of OX40 agonist ivuxolimab in advanced cancers. Study details: Having had anti-PD-1, anti-PD-L1 or anti-CTLA-4 therapy before was allowed, and about 42% had some.

Trimming at V came to 6 bases and at J to 0 bases, leaving 9 bases not matched to a gene. Germline values: CDR1 SNHLY, CDR2 FYNNEI. This CDR3 is built from 16 residues. Enrollment shut out patients with autoimmune disease history or systemic immunosuppression. This table comes from immunoSEQ multiplex PCR, and its TCRdb copy is limited to in-frame clones, with some not included. The table records approximately 89,000 clones, roughly 91% of them present only once. The input for sequencing was CD4+ or CD8+ T cells sorted from blood, taken in a trial of the OX40 agonist ivuxolimab. The source is an adult with an advanced solid tumor such as melanoma, head and neck, liver or kidney cancer. The V and J genes are TRBV2 and TRBJ1-1; 8 bases agree with TRBD1. For the CDR3, the DNA is TGTGCCAGCAGGGCAGGGGGCTTAAGGGTGAACACTGAAGCTTTCTTT. This codes for CASRAGGLRVNTEAFF.